Listed below are T cell receptor beta chains from one sample, sequenced in a study of regulatory T cells in long-lasting Graves disease. TCRdb reanalysed the multiplex PCR reads using MiXCR and keeps one entry per CDR3 protein. The sample has roughly 500,000 distinct CDR3 sequences, roughly a fifth seen once. Here the sequenced sample was peripheral blood mononuclear cells (PBMCs), taken when the disease was refractory, from a patient treated with antithyroid drugs. These receptors were taken from a female donor with Graves disease. The CDR3 runs from the conserved cysteine through the conserved F or W. Each record gives: J gene, D gene, clone size, V gene, CDR3 DNA, CDR3 protein. A D gene is named only where the DNA matches it firmly. The size of a clone is reported for some rows only, either as once, few or many, or as a class for expanded clones.

TRBJ2-4 - - TRBV24-1 TGTGCCACCAGTGACACGGACAGCAAAAACATTCAGTACTTC CATSDTDSKNIQYF
TRBJ2-5 - - TRBV13 TGTGCCAGCAGCTTAGGGGGTATCCGGGGGCAGGAGACCCAGTACTTC CASSLGGIRGQETQYF
TRBJ1-1 - many TRBV2 TGTGCCAGCCGCCGAATAGGGGCTGGAGCTTTCTTT CASRRIGAGAFF
TRBJ2-5 TRBD1 many TRBV11-2 TGTGCCAGCAGCCCCGGACAGGGGGTAAAAGAGACCCAGTACTTC CASSPGQGVKETQYF
TRBJ1-5 - - TRBV9 TGTGCCAGCAGCGTGGGAACCGCGGGACAGCCCCAGCATTTT CASSVGTAGQPQHF
TRBJ2-7 - many TRBV27 TGTGCCAGCAGTTTCTTGGGTAAGGCCTACGAGCAGTACTTC CASSFLGKAYEQYF
TRBJ2-1 - - TRBV6-1 TGTGCCAGCAGTGAAGGAAGGGCCTCCTACAATGAGCAGTTCTTC CASSEGRASYNEQFF
TRBJ2-7 TRBD1 few TRBV19 TGTGCCAGTAGTATCGAGGGGGGACAGGGGGCATCCTACGAGCAGTACTTC CASSIEGGQGASYEQYF
TRBJ1-3 - - TRBV3-1 TGTGCCAGCAGCCAACAGACTGGAAACACCATATATTTT CASSQQTGNTIYF
TRBJ2-4 - few TRBV5-1 TGCGCCAGCAGCTTGCGGGGGAGTTTACAGGGAGGTCAAAACATTCAGTACTTC CASSLRGSLQGGQNIQYF
TRBJ1-1 - many TRBV28 TGTGCCAGCAGCATCACCGAGGGGTATTGGGAAGCTTTCTTT CASSITEGYWEAFF